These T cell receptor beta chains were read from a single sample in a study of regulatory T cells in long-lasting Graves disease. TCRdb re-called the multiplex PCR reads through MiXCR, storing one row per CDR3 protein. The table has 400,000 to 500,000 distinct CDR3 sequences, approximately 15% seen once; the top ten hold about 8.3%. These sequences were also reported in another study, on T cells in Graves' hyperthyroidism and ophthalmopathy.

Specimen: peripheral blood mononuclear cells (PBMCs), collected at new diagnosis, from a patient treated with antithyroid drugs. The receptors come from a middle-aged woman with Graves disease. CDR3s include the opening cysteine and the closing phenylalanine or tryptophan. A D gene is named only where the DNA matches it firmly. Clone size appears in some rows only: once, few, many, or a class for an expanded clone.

CASTGGTAYEQYF,TGTGCCAGCACCGGGGGGACAGCTTACGAGCAGTACTTC,few,.,TRBV28,TRBJ2-7
CASSLRHSNPYEQYF,TGTGCCAGCAGCTTAAGGCACAGCAATCCCTACGAGCAGTACTTC,.,.,TRBV7-2,TRBJ2-7
CASSYSPPEAFF,TGTGCCAGCAGTTACTCGCCGCCTGAAGCTTTCTTT,.,.,TRBV6-5,TRBJ1-1
CATSERLYEQYF,TGTGCCACCAGTGAAAGACTCTACGAGCAGTACTTC,many,.,TRBV24-1,TRBJ2-7
CASSYDRGFSTDTQYF,TGTGCCAGCAGTTATGATCGGGGCTTTAGCACAGATACGCAGTATTTT,.,.,TRBV6-2/TRBV6-3,TRBJ2-3
CASSLLGDANSPLHF,TGTGCCAGTAGTCTTTTAGGGGATGCAAATTCACCCCTCCACTTT,many,.,TRBV19,TRBJ1-6
CASSLVTIQETQYF,TGTGCCAGCAGTCTGGTAACAATCCAAGAGACCCAGTACTTC,many,.,TRBV11-2,TRBJ2-5
CASSLDRGREETQYF,TGTGCCAGCAGCTTAGACAGGGGTCGGGAAGAGACCCAGTACTTC,many,.,TRBV11-3,TRBJ2-5
CASRSGTGERGEQFF,TGTGCCAGCCGTTCCGGGACAGGGGAAAGGGGTGAGCAGTTCTTC,.,TRBD1,TRBV12-3/TRBV12-4,TRBJ2-1
CASSPPAAVAGAMYF,TGTGCCAGCTCACCACCGGCGGCTGTTGCGGGAGCCATGTACTTC,.,TRBD2,TRBV18,TRBJ2-7
CASSLWAEGTKAHNEQFF,TGTGCCAGCAGTTTGTGGGCAGAGGGGACCAAAGCCCACAATGAGCAGTTCTTC,many,.,TRBV12-3/TRBV12-4,TRBJ2-1
CASSSAWASYNEQFF,TGTGCCAGCAGTTCAGCGTGGGCCTCCTACAATGAGCAGTTCTTC,many,.,TRBV28,TRBJ2-1
CASSSSHRTATNEKLFF,TGTGCCAGCAGTTCCTCACACCGAACTGCAACTAATGAAAAACTGTTTTTT,few,.,TRBV27,TRBJ1-4
CASSEEAEITYEQYF,TGTGCCAGCAGTGAAGAGGCAGAAATAACCTACGAGCAGTACTTC,many,.,TRBV6-2/TRBV6-3,TRBJ2-7
CASRPEPGEENTGELFF,TGTGCCAGCAGGCCTGAACCAGGGGAAGAGAACACCGGGGAGCTGTTTTTT,few,.,TRBV25-1,TRBJ2-2
CASSYAWGDSYEQYF,TGTGCCAGCAGTTACGCCTGGGGGGATTCCTACGAGCAGTACTTC,many,.,TRBV6-2/TRBV6-3,TRBJ2-7
CASSDSQGADTQYF,TGTGCCAGCAGTGACTCTCAGGGGGCAGATACGCAGTATTTT,.,TRBD1,TRBV6-4,TRBJ2-3
CASSDRDRATDTQYF,TGTGCCAGTAGTGATAGGGACAGAGCCACAGATACGCAGTATTTT,few,TRBD1,TRBV19,TRBJ2-3
CSAPTGTGYSPLHF,TGCAGTGCCCCGACCGGGACAGGGTACTCACCCCTCCACTTT,many,TRBD1,TRBV20-1,TRBJ1-6
CASSSGTSGWGTDTQYF,TGTGCCAGCAGCTCCGGGACTAGCGGTTGGGGCACAGATACGCAGTATTTT,.,TRBD2,TRBV5-4,TRBJ2-3
CASSIAGYSYEQYF,TGTGCCAGCAGCATTGCGGGATACTCCTACGAGCAGTACTTC,many,.,TRBV5-6,TRBJ2-7
CASSMTSPGELFF,TGCGCCAGCAGCATGACTAGCCCCGGGGAGCTGTTTTTT,many,TRBD2,TRBV5-1,TRBJ2-2
CASSQQFFDEQYF,TGCGCCAGCAGCCAACAGTTCTTCGACGAGCAGTACTTC,few,.,TRBV4-1,TRBJ2-7
CASSLGGGRYNEQFF,TGTGCCAGCAGCTTGGGGGGGGGACGTTACAATGAGCAGTTCTTC,many,TRBD2,TRBV7-6,TRBJ2-1
CASSIDSEYEQYF,TGTGCCAGTAGTATCGACAGCGAGTACGAGCAGTACTTC,many,.,TRBV19,TRBJ2-7
CASSMAYNEQFF,TGTGCCAGTAGTATGGCCTACAATGAGCAGTTCTTC,many,.,TRBV19,TRBJ2-1
CAWSPDRGSSYEQYF,TGTGCCTGGAGTCCTGACAGGGGAAGCTCCTACGAGCAGTACTTC,many,TRBD1,TRBV30,TRBJ2-7
CASSLVGEGSGNTIYF,TGCGCCAGCAGCCTAGTGGGGGAAGGGTCTGGAAACACCATATATTTT,many,.,TRBV4-1,TRBJ1-3
CASSLGEVIEAFF,TGTGCCAGCAGTTTGGGGGAGGTAATTGAAGCTTTCTTT,.,.,TRBV12-3/TRBV12-4,TRBJ1-1
CAWSQAPGTQNQPQHF,TGTGCCTGGAGCCAGGCCCCCGGGACACAAAATCAGCCCCAGCATTTT,few,.,TRBV30,TRBJ1-5
CASNDPLGYTF,TGTGCCAGCAACGATCCCCTAGGCTACACCTTC,.,.,TRBV6-1,TRBJ1-2
CSVEDLKDTGEAFF,TGCAGCGTTGAAGATCTAAAGGATACTGGGGAAGCTTTCTTT,.,.,TRBV29-1,TRBJ1-1
CASSYSGTSGSSYEQYF,TGTGCCAGCAGTTACTCAGGGACTAGCGGGAGCTCCTACGAGCAGTACTTC,many,TRBD2,TRBV6-9,TRBJ2-7
CASSQHTGTDTQYF,TGTGCCAGCAGCCAACATACAGGCACAGATACGCAGTATTTT,many,.,TRBV11-3,TRBJ2-3
CASSYSSQGEAFF,TGTGCCAGCAGTTACTCGAGCCAGGGGGAAGCTTTCTTT,many,.,TRBV6-5,TRBJ1-1
CASSLVPTGEANTEAFF,TGTGCCAGCAGCTTGGTTCCGACAGGGGAAGCGAACACTGAAGCTTTCTTT,.,TRBD1,TRBV5-4,TRBJ1-1
CASADRLAGGNTQYF,TGTGCCAGCGCCGACCGACTAGCGGGAGGAAATACGCAGTATTTT,few,TRBD2,TRBV2,TRBJ2-3
CASRLAGVGGYEQYF,TGTGCCAGCAGATTGGCGGGGGTAGGGGGCTACGAGCAGTACTTC,.,.,TRBV27,TRBJ2-7
CASSYSWDSYGYTF,TGTGCCAGCAGTTACTCATGGGACAGCTATGGCTACACCTTC,many,TRBD1,TRBV6-5,TRBJ1-2
CASSLEGLAPVGAKNIQYF,TGTGCCAGCAGCTTGGAAGGACTAGCGCCGGTCGGAGCCAAAAACATTCAGTACTTC,many,TRBD2,TRBV11-3,TRBJ2-4